The T cell receptor (beta chain) described here comes from a study of control samples from healthy donors and cancer patients. Produced via immunoSEQ multiplex PCR; TCRdb's table is partial and in-frame only. The sample lists 150,000 to 200,000 clones; roughly nine tenths were seen once. The CDR3 consists of 15 residues. With 0 bases removed from V and 2 bases from J, the gap between germline ends came to 8 bases. Germline CDR1 SGHDT, CDR2 YYEEEE. The chain uses TRBV5-6 and TRBJ2-2, with no clear D. Sequences were obtained from blood. This TCR was sampled from a young man in good health. DNA of the CDR3: TGTGCCAGCAGCTTGGGCGCAGGAAACACCGGGGAGCTGTTTTTT. Translated, it gives CASSLGAGNTGELFF.